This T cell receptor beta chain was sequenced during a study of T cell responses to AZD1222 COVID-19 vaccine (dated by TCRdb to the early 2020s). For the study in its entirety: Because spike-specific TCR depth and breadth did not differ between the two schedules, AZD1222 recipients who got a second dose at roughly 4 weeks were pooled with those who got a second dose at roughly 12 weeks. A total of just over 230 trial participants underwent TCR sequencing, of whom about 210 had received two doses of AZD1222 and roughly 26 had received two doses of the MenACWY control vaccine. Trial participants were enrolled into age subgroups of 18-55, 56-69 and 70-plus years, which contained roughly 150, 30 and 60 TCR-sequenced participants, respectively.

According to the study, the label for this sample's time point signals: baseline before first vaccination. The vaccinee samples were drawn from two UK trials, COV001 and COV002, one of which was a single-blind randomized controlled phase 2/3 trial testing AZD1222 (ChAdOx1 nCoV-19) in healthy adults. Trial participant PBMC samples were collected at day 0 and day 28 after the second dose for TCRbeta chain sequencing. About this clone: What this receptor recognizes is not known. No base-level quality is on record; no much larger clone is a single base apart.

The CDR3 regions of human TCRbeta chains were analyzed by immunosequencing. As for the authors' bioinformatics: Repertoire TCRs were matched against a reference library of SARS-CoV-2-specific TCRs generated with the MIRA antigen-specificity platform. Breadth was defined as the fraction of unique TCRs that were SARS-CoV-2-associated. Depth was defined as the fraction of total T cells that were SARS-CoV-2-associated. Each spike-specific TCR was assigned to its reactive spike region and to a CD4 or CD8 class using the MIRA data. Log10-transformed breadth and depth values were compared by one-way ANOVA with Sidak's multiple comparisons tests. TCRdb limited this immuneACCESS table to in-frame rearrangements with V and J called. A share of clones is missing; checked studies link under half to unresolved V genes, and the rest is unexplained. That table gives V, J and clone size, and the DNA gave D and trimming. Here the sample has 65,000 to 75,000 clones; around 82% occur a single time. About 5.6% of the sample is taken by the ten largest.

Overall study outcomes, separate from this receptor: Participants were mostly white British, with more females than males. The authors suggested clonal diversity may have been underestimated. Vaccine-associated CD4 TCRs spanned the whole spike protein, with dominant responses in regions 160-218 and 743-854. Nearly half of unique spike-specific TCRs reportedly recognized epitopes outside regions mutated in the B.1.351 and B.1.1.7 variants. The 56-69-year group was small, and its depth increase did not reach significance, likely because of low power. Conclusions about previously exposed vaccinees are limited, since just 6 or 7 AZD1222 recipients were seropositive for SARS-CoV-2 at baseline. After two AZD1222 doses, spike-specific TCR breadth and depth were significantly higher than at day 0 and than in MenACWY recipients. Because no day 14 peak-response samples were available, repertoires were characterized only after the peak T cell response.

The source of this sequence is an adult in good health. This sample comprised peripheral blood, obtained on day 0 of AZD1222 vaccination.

Here is the DNA: TGTGCCAGCAGCGTATTGACAGATACGCAGTATTTT. This translates into CASSVLTDTQYF. The chain uses TRBV9 and TRBJ2-3; too little of a D gene remains to name it. There are 12 amino acids in the CDR3, from cysteine to phenylalanine inclusive. Just the 36-base CDR3 DNA is kept, in frame starting at base 1. In the germline V gene, CDR1 corresponds to SGDLS and CDR2 to YYNGEE. V and J lose 1 base and 3 bases, and a span of 3 bases separates them.